The 22 T cell receptor beta chains given below trace back to one sample, sequenced in a study of cytomegalovirus exposure and HLA in healthy donors. TCRdb's copy holds only in-frame clones and misses some; the assay was immunoSEQ multiplex PCR. The sample consists of about 98,000 clones, about 95% of them appearing once. The material sequenced was PBMCs. The receptors derive from a woman younger than 35 in good health and CMV-seronegative.

The genes are TRBV30 and TRBJ1-4, with D perhaps matching TRBD1 (6 bases). The CDR3 is 15 amino acids. CDR1 is GTSNPN and CDR2 is SVGIG in the germline V gene (reference sequence). V gave up 5 bases and J gave up 7 bases, with 20 bases separating them. As DNA, the CDR3 is TGTGCCTGGGGGCCTACACAGGGAGGGGCTGAAAAACTGTTTTTT. Translated, it gives CAWGPTQGGAEKLFF.

The rearrangement uses TRBV29-1 and TRBJ2-7; D may be TRBD1 (6 bases). Germline lookup yields CDR1 SQVTM and CDR2 ANQGSEA. CDR3 length: 11 residues. Trimming left V 6 bases short and J 3 bases short, with 9 bases between. The CDR3 nucleotides are TGCAGCGTCCGGGACATCTACGAGCAGTACTTC. Translated: CSVRDIYEQYF.

The count of this clone is one. V usage is TRBV27 and J usage is TRBJ2-7, with 12 bases that match TRBD1. This CDR3 has 15 amino acids. Germline CDR1 and CDR2: MNHEY and SMNVEV (reference sequence). V lost 6 bases to trimming and J lost 7 bases; unmatched junction nucleotides: 10. CDR3 amino acids: CASSMLGQGAREQYF. The CDR3 DNA sequence: TGTGCCAGCAGCATGTTGGGACAGGGGGCGCGAGAGCAGTACTTC.

This clone was observed a single time. The rearrangement links TRBV11-1 to TRBJ1-1; 7 bases line up with TRBD1. The CDR3 length is 15 residues. Looked up from germline, CDR1 is SGHAT and CDR2 is FQDESV (reference sequence). J lost 1 base, V lost 2 bases, and 4 bases had no gene match. The CDR3 here is CASSLSGQSNTEAFF. CDR3 sequence (DNA): TGTGCCAGCAGCTTATCGGGACAGTCGAACACTGAAGCTTTCTTT.

J is TRBJ2-7 and V is TRBV30; D perhaps matches TRBD2 (6 bases). Germline loops: CDR1 GTSNPN, CDR2 SVGIG (reference sequence). V was shortened by 5 bases and J by 2 bases, with 10 bases between the two germline ends. The CDR3 runs 12 residues. CDR3 protein: CAWVGGTYEQYF. DNA for the CDR3: TGTGCCTGGGTGGGGGGAACCTACGAGCAGTACTTC.

This clone appeared a single time. CDR3 residues: CASSEGAPGTGYGYTF. CDR3 bases: TGTGCCAGCAGTGAGGGGGCCCCCGGGACAGGGTATGGCTACACCTTC. The chain couples TRBV2 to TRBJ1-2; 9 positions agree with TRBD1. V shed 3 bases and J 5 bases; nucleotides not matched to a gene: 10. CDR1 and CDR2 (germline): SNHLY, FYNNEI. The CDR3 is made up of 16 amino acids.

The rearrangement joins TRBV7-2 to TRBJ2-1, with TRBD2 matching over 11 bases. The CDR3 consists of 15 residues. The junction had 3 bases not matched to a gene; V was cut back by 4 bases and J by 4 bases. Germline V gene lookup returns CDR1 SGHTA and CDR2 FQGNSA. The CDR3, as DNA: TGTGCCAGCAGCTCCGGGACTAGCGGATACAATGAGCAGTTCTTC. Translated: CASSSGTSGYNEQFF.

The rearrangement links TRBV10-1 to TRBJ2-3; 13 bases fit TRBD2. Germline values: CDR1 WNHNN, CDR2 SYGVQD (reference sequence). V was clipped by 5 bases and J by 4 bases; unmatched bases: 3. This CDR3 contains 15 residues. This CDR3 reads CASSKTSGRPDTQYF. The CDR3 DNA is TGCGCCAGCAGTAAGACTAGCGGGAGGCCAGATACGCAGTATTTT.

The chain's CDR3 is CASSGPLGGLEKLFF. The CDR3 DNA sequence: TGTGCCAGCAGTGGGCCCCTGGGGGGACTCGAAAAACTGTTTTTT. The chain combines TRBV6-1 with TRBJ1-4, with D perhaps TRBD1 (5 bases). The CDR3 is 15 amino acids. The germline V gene encodes CDR1 MNHNS and CDR2 SASEGT. The ends were cut back, 4 bases at V and 8 bases at J, with 17 bases in the middle.

The J gene is TRBJ1-5, the V gene TRBV13; maybe TRBD1 (6 bases). Looked up from germline, CDR1 is PRHDT and CDR2 is FYEKMQ (reference sequence). The CDR3 contains 19 residues. V was clipped by 3 bases and J by 3 bases, with 24 bases between them. CDR3 in DNA: TGTGCCAGCAGCTTGGGGGCAGATAGAAGAAGGGACCCCAATCAGCCCCAGCATTTT. Translated: CASSLGADRRRDPNQPQHF.

This rearrangement joins TRBV13 to TRBJ2-3; a weak D match, TRBD2 (5 bases). Germline-derived CDR1 and CDR2 are PRHDT and FYEKMQ (reference sequence). Trimming removed 4 bases at V and 2 bases at J, with 10 bases between. The CDR3 sequence is 14 residues long. CDR3 sequence: CASSYSGSTDTQYF. The CDR3 DNA follows: TGTGCCAGCAGCTACTCGGGGTCCACAGATACGCAGTATTTT.

The J gene is TRBJ2-3, the V gene TRBV6-1; 11 bases map to TRBD2. CDR1 and CDR2 from the germline V gene are MNHNS and SASEGT. Trimming at V came to 6 bases and at J to 2 bases, leaving 10 bases not matched to a gene. The CDR3 covers 17 residues. The CDR3 here is CASRERLAGLNTDTQYF. The DNA for the CDR3 is TGTGCCAGCAGGGAAAGACTAGCGGGATTAAACACAGATACGCAGTATTTT.

The J gene is TRBJ1-1, the V gene TRBV5-4, with TRBD1 identical over 7 bases. This CDR3 is 14 amino acids long. Germline loops: CDR1 SGHNT, CDR2 YYREEE (reference sequence). Unmatched junction bases numbered 7, after V lost 3 bases and J lost 5 bases. CDR3 DNA: TGTGCCAGCAGCTCCTCAGGGGGTAAAACTGAAGCTTTCTTT. Its translation is CASSSSGGKTEAFF.

CDR3 sequence reads: CASSPLVQHTDTQYF. The CDR3 DNA follows: TGTGCCAGTAGTCCCCTGGTACAGCACACAGATACGCAGTATTTT. The genes are TRBV19 and TRBJ2-3; D not certain. Trimming removed 5 bases at V and 2 bases at J, with 14 bases between. CDR1 is LNHDA and CDR2 is SQIVND in the germline V gene (reference sequence). The CDR3 extends over 15 amino acids.

V is TRBV5-1 and J is TRBJ2-1; 8 bases line up with TRBD2. J gave up 4 bases and V 5 bases, and 5 bases lay outside the gene matches. The CDR3 covers 14 residues. Germline CDR1 reads SGHRS; CDR2 reads YFSETQ. The DNA for the CDR3 is TGCGCCAGCAGTCGGGAGGGCCCGTACAATGAGCAGTTCTTC. Translated: CASSREGPYNEQFF.

This rearrangement joins TRBV7-9 to TRBJ2-7, with 7 bases identical to TRBD1. Germline assignment: CDR1 SEHNR and CDR2 FQNEAQ (reference sequence). The V gene end was trimmed by 1 base and the J gene end by 10 bases; junction bases not matched to a gene: 16. The CDR3 totals 16 residues. The CDR3 sequence is CASSLGSPLTGSGQYF. The DNA of the CDR3 is TGTGCCAGCAGCTTAGGATCCCCTTTGACAGGGAGTGGTCAGTACTTC.

In regard to this clone: The junction departs from the called germline gene at one end, perhaps through a read error. J is TRBJ2-7 and V is TRBV7-7; 12 bases fit TRBD2. The length of the CDR3 is 14 residues. Germline V CDR1 and CDR2: SSHAT, FNYEAQ (reference sequence). CDR3 in amino acids: CASSPTSGGYEQYF. CDR3 nucleotides: TGTGCTAGCAGCCCGACTAGCGGGGGCTACGAGCAGTACTTC.

This rearrangement joins TRBV7-9 to TRBJ1-2; 7 bases align to TRBD1. J gave up 2 bases and V 3 bases, and 12 bases lay outside the gene matches. The CDR3 has 17 amino acids. CDR1 SEHNR and CDR2 FQNEAQ come from the germline V gene (reference sequence). The CDR3 region has the DNA TGTGCCAGCAGCTTTCAGACAGGGACCTATAGAAACTATGGCTACACCTTC. Translated: CASSFQTGTYRNYGYTF.

This chain connects TRBV2 to TRBJ2-3, with D tentatively TRBD1 (5 bases). CDR1 and CDR2 from the germline V gene are SNHLY and FYNNEI. CDR3 length equals 14 residues. V gave up 6 bases and J gave up 2 bases, with 12 bases separating them. CDR3 amino acids: CASRDTLNTDTQYF. CDR3 nucleotide sequence: TGTGCCAGCAGGGACACACTGAACACAGATACGCAGTATTTT.

The chain joins TRBV15 to TRBJ2-3, with TRBD1 matching over 7 bases. The CDR3 contains 15 residues. CDR1 is LNHNV and CDR2 is YYDKDF in the germline V gene (reference sequence). The junction had 6 bases not matched to a gene; V was cut back by 6 bases and J by 0 bases. The CDR3: CATSEQGISTDTQYF. The CDR3 nucleotides read TGTGCCACCAGTGAACAGGGGATAAGCACAGATACGCAGTATTTT.

The rearrangement joins TRBV9 to TRBJ2-7; 9 bases are a match to TRBD1. From germline, CDR1 is SGDLS and CDR2 YYNGEE. Trimming removed 4 bases from V and 5 bases from J; junction bases left unmatched: 13. This CDR3 spans 16 amino acids. The CDR3 protein is CASSPLTGTGRDEQYF. CDR3 coding DNA: TGTGCCAGCAGCCCCCTCACCGGGACAGGGAGGGACGAGCAGTACTTC.

The chain has TRBV28 and TRBJ1-1, with D perhaps TRBD1 (6 bases). The CDR3 is 14 residues long. Germline V gene data show CDR1 as MDHEN and CDR2 as SYDVKM. V was cut by 5 bases and J by 3 bases, with 13 bases left in between. In DNA, the CDR3 is TGTGCCAGCAGTCCCCCAGGGGAGTACACTGAAGCTTTCTTT. This sequence encodes CASSPPGEYTEAFF.